One and the same sample provided the 18 T cell receptor beta chains below, sequenced in a study of CD8+ T cells in alopecia areata. The authors extracted RNA and reverse transcribed it into cDNA as the sequencing template. The table came from immunoSEQ multiplex PCR; TCRdb's copy has only in-frame clones and leaves some out. This table holds about 250,000 clones, 60% found once. The sample's treatment: oral pan-JAK inhibitor, 5-10 mg twice daily. Source: CD4+ T cells sorted from blood, taken around week 52, from a patient treated with tofacitinib. These receptors came from a human donor with alopecia areata.

A note on this clone: In the same sample, other DNA sequences code for this CDR3. The chain links TRBV5-1 to TRBJ2-5; no reliable D call. This CDR3 contains 13 residues. Trimming left V 0 bases short and J 2 bases short, with 5 bases between. Germline V gene data show CDR1 as SGHRS and CDR2 as YFSETQ. CDR3 sequence reads: CASSLGVQETQYF. DNA of the CDR3: TGCGCCAGCAGCTTGGGGGTGCAAGAGACCCAGTACTTC.

The rearrangement uses TRBV29-1 and TRBJ2-1; D is possibly TRBD2 (7 bases). The V gene lost 6 bases and the J gene lost 7 bases, with 22 bases spanning the gap. CDR3 length equals 15 residues. Germline CDR1 is SQVTM and CDR2 is ANQGSEA. Here the CDR3 DNA reads TGCAGCGTATCGAATTTGGGCGGGGGCATGAATGAGCAGTTCTTC. Amino acid sequence: CSVSNLGGGMNEQFF.

This chain links TRBV5-1 with TRBJ2-3; D is unresolved. Germline V gives CDR1 SGHRS, CDR2 YFSETQ. V was pared by 4 bases and J by 8 bases, with 8 bases between. CDR3 length equals 11 residues. Here the CDR3 DNA reads TGCGCCAGCAGCCCCGGTAGTACGCAGTATTTT. It specifies CASSPGSTQYF. Full variable domain (missing parts from reference TRBV5-1 and TRBJ2-3): KAGVTQTPRYLIKTRGQQVTLSCSPISGHRSVSWYQQTPGQGLQFLFEYFSETQRNKGNFPGRFSGRQFSNSRSEMNVSTLELGDSALYLCASSPGSTQYFGPGTRLTVL.

In its sample, this clone was seen a few times. The rearrangement uses TRBV4-3 and TRBJ2-1; D remains ambiguous. The CDR3 is made up of 11 amino acids. CDR1 and CDR2 from the germline V gene are LGHNA and YSLEER. V was pared by 1 base and J by 7 bases, with 2 bases between. The CDR3 loop is CASSQANEQFF. CDR3 in DNA: TGCGCCAGCAGCCAAGCGAATGAGCAGTTCTTC.

V is TRBV29-1 and J is TRBJ1-3; D ambiguous. CDR3 length: 13 amino acids. Germline CDR1 reads SQVTM; CDR2 reads ANQGSEA. Trimming shortened V by 1 base and J by 0 bases, and 4 bases separated the two germline ends. The CDR3 sequence is CSVEGHSGNTIYF. In nucleotides, the CDR3 is TGCAGCGTTGAAGGACACTCTGGAAACACCATATATTTT.

This chain joins TRBV5-6 and TRBJ2-2, with D hard to call. The CDR3 is 14 residues long. Germline-derived CDR1 and CDR2 are SGHDT and YYEEEE. V dropped 0 bases and J dropped 2 bases, with 5 bases sitting between them. The CDR3 is CASSLVLNTGELFF. CDR3 sequence (DNA): TGTGCCAGCAGCTTGGTACTCAACACCGGGGAGCTGTTTTTT.

The chain joins TRBV15 to TRBJ2-3; the D gene is possibly TRBD1 (5 bases). Deletions cut 1 base from V and 0 bases from J, with 5 bases between. This CDR3 comprises 14 residues. Germline assignment: CDR1 LNHNV and CDR2 YYDKDF (reference sequence). The CDR3 DNA is TGTGCCACCAGCAGAGGACAGAGCACAGATACGCAGTATTTT. This codes for CATSRGQSTDTQYF.

The V and J genes are TRBV9 and TRBJ2-5; TRBD1 is a possible D gene (6 bases). Germline loops: CDR1 SGDLS, CDR2 YYNGEE. This CDR3 region has 13 residues. V lost 3 bases and J 5 bases, leaving 11 bases between the germline ends. CDR3 region: CASSAGQWETQYF. The CDR3 DNA reads TGTGCCAGCAGCGCAGGACAGTGGGAGACCCAGTACTTC.

As regards this clone: The sample has other DNA sequences that encode this CDR3 too. The chain uses TRBV29-1 and TRBJ1-1; 8 nucleotides line up with TRBD1. This CDR3 contains 12 residues. V gave up 6 bases and J gave up 3 bases; unmatched junction bases: 3. Germline lookup yields CDR1 SQVTM and CDR2 ANQGSEA. CDR3 sequence reads: CSVGQGDTEAFF. The CDR3 DNA is TGCAGCGTCGGACAGGGCGACACTGAAGCTTTCTTT.

The chain carries TRBV29-1 and TRBJ2-3; perhaps TRBD1 as D (6 bases). Looked up from germline, CDR1 is SQVTM and CDR2 is ANQGSEA. V gave up 3 bases and J gave up 2 bases, with 12 bases separating them. This CDR3 is built from 14 residues. CDR3 region: CSVDSQGHTDTQYF. The CDR3 nucleotides read TGCAGCGTTGACTCGCAGGGACACACAGATACGCAGTATTTT.

CDR3: CAISVTNTDTQYF. In DNA, the CDR3 is TGTGCCATCAGTGTGACTAACACAGATACGCAGTATTTT. The chain recombines TRBV10-3 with TRBJ2-3; D may be TRBD2 (5 bases). The CDR3 consists of 13 residues. Trimming pared 4 bases from V and 2 bases from J, leaving 7 bases between. In germline, CDR1 is ENHRY, CDR2 SYGVKD.

This clone was counted once. This chain uses TRBV2 with TRBJ1-2; 8 bases fit TRBD1. The CDR3 is 13 residues long. The germline CDR1 and CDR2 sequences are SNHLY and FYNNEI. The J segment lost 7 bases and the V segment lost 5 bases, leaving 6 bases of the junction unmatched. CDR3 sequence: CASSPDRAPGYTF. The CDR3 DNA sequence: TGTGCCAGCAGTCCGGACAGGGCGCCTGGCTACACCTTC.

About this clone itself: At the DNA level, this CDR3 is encoded by other sequences in the same sample as well. This chain links TRBV29-1 with TRBJ2-3; 7 nucleotides align to TRBD2. The CDR3 extends over 14 amino acids. V trimming: 1 base; J trimming: 3 bases; junction bases outside the gene matches: 4. CDR1 is SQVTM and CDR2 is ANQGSEA in the germline V gene. CDR3 sequence: CSVEGGRGTDTQYF. In DNA form, the CDR3 reads TGCAGCGTTGAAGGCGGGCGGGGGACAGATACGCAGTATTTT.

This sequence joins TRBV15 and TRBJ2-1; tentatively, D is TRBD1 (6 bases). This CDR3 has 15 amino acids. V lost 3 bases and J lost 6, with 15 bases in between. Per germline, CDR1 LNHNV and CDR2 YYDKDF (reference sequence). Written as DNA, the CDR3 is TGTGCCACCAGCAGGGGAAGGGGGAATGTCAATGAGCAGTTCTTC. Residues: CATSRGRGNVNEQFF.

This clone has a handful of counts. This chain links TRBV10-3 with TRBJ1-3, with D possibly TRBD1 on 5 matching bases. Germline assignment: CDR1 ENHRY and CDR2 SYGVKD. The CDR3 sequence is 14 residues long. The V end was cut by 7 bases, the J end by 1 base, with 11 bases between. In DNA form, the CDR3 reads TGTGCCATCAAAGACAGTTTTTCTGGAAACACCATATATTTT. Its protein is CAIKDSFSGNTIYF.

The V call is TRBV5-1, the J call TRBJ2-1; D gene ambiguous. This CDR3 has 15 residues. Germline CDR1 and CDR2: SGHRS and YFSETQ. The V gene lost 0 bases and the J gene lost 4 bases, with 11 bases spanning the gap. CDR3 bases: TGCGCCAGCAGCTTGGAGCCCGTGGGGTACAATGAGCAGTTCTTC. Translating gives CASSLEPVGYNEQFF.

The genes are TRBV29-1 and TRBJ2-5, with D possibly matching TRBD2 (7 bases). Germline CDR1 is SQVTM and CDR2 is ANQGSEA. V lost 6 bases to trimming and J lost 1 base, with 30 bases between them. CDR3 length equals 19 residues. Here the CDR3 reads CSVAYRDTGRPRGQETQYF. In DNA, the CDR3 is TGCAGCGTCGCCTACCGGGACACCGGGAGGCCAAGGGGCCAAGAGACCCAGTACTTC.

Only a few counts were recorded for this clone. V and J are TRBV6-5 and TRBJ1-2; a weak D match, TRBD1 (6 bases). The V and J ends lost 6 bases and 10 bases respectively, with 15 bases between them. There are 12 residues in the CDR3. From germline, CDR1 is MNHEY and CDR2 SVGAGI. The CDR3 sequence is CASRPTGRVYTF. CDR3 sequence (DNA): TGTGCCAGCAGGCCTACAGGGAGAGTCTACACCTTC.